This TCR beta chain is drawn from a study of shared clonotypes between healthy human individuals. Study outcomes and limitations: An effect of sequencing depth on clonotype sharing among donors was expected.

The V segment lost 0 bases and the J segment 2 bases; nucleotides outside the gene matches: 8. The length of the CDR3 is 18 residues. This table comes from immunoSEQ multiplex PCR, and its TCRdb copy is limited to in-frame clones, with some not included. The sample has fewer than 3 million clones, about nine tenths seen once. On this clone: The antigen remains unidentified.

Sequenced: naive CD4+ T cells from PBMCs. Noted subset: CD45RA+ positively selected. The chain joins TRBV23-1 to TRBJ2-7; 12 bases are shared with TRBD2. TRBV23-1 is labeled an ORF, and its function is uncertain. The sequence was obtained from a young man in good health. Some clones in this sample may be carry-over from other donors' samples. The CDR3 loop is CASSQSGTSGFFTYEQYF. The CDR3 nucleotides read TGCGCCAGCAGTCAATCGGGGACTAGCGGGTTCTTTACCTACGAGCAGTACTTC.